This T cell receptor (beta chain) stems from a study of blood T cell repertoires in COVID-19. In the study overall: The origin of the acute and convalescent COVID-19 samples was the United States, Italy and Spain. In each case, the material was cDNA or gDNA derived from T cells, B-cell-depleted T cells, or PBMCs.

Original analysis: Estimated nucleated cell counts came from reference gene primer amplification. Clones were read by immunoSEQ multiplex PCR, and TCRdb kept only the in-frame ones, dropping some. That table is the source of V, J and clone size, and D and trimming were worked out from the DNA. The sample has approximately 300,000 clones; around 90% are singletons. After removal of 4 bases from V and 2 bases from J, the junction contained 1 base not matched to a gene. The V gene's germline CDR1 is KGHDR and CDR2 SFDVKD. This CDR3 contains 15 residues. Sequencing was performed on peripheral blood. This clonotype originated in a man aged 50 to 59 with active or convalescent COVID-19. The J gene is TRBJ2-1, the V gene TRBV24-1; 10 nucleotides agree with TRBD2. CDR3 bases: TGTGCCACCAGTGAGAGCGGGAGGGCCTACAATGAGCAGTTCTTC. Amino acid sequence: CATSESGRAYNEQFF.